This entry lists 17 T cell receptor beta chains sequenced from one sample in a study of molecular identifiers for immune sequencing clone quantification (dated by TCRdb to between 2018 and 2020). Libraries came from PCR. These reads were obtained on a NextSeq 500. TCRdb reworked the public reads: Q25 trimming with fastp, MiXCR clone assembly, productive beta chains retained. A single entry per CDR3 protein holds the most common genes and DNA from its merged rows. The sample table holds 90,000 to 120,000 distinct CDR3 sequences, of which around 33% were seen once. The ten biggest clones cover about 4.2% of the sample. The specimen sequenced was naive CD8+ T cells from blood, with Jurkat cell RNA spiked in. This sample's cell subset or site label indicates: FACS-sorted CD8+CD4-CCR7+CD45RA+ naive T cells. These receptors originate from a human donor in good health. Some libraries in this study had Jurkat cell RNA spiked in.

This chain links TRBV27 with TRBJ2-1, with a possible D match to TRBD2 (6 bases). Germline loops: CDR1 MNHEY, CDR2 SMNVEV (reference sequence). The CDR3 length is 12 residues. V shed 1 base and J shed 9 bases, with 7 bases lying between them. Here the CDR3 reads CASSLLGGEQFF. The CDR3 nucleotides are TGTGCCAGCAGTTTATTGGGGGGTGAGCAGTTCTTC.

Many counts were recorded for this clonotype. The V gene is TRBV6-5, the J gene TRBJ2-7, with 8 bases lining up with TRBD1. The CDR3 is 18 amino acids. From germline, CDR1 is MNHEY and CDR2 SVGAGI. V lost 4 bases, J lost 3 bases, and 17 bases stayed unmatched. CDR3 sequence: CASSFLPRNRGEGYEQYF. CDR3 nucleotides: TGTGCCAGCAGTTTCCTTCCCAGAAACAGGGGGGAAGGCTACGAGCAGTACTTC.

V is TRBV12-3 or TRBV12-4 and J is TRBJ1-5, with D possibly matching TRBD1 (5 bases). CDR3 size: 14 residues. The germline V and J ends were trimmed by 1 base and 7 bases, with 11 bases remaining between them. The CDR3 DNA sequence: TGTGCCAGCAGTTTAGGGACACACGTACAGCCCCAGCATTTT. It is translated as CASSLGTHVQPQHF.

This clonotype has more than one count but fewer than ten. The chain is built from TRBV9 and TRBJ2-3; the match to TRBD2 covers 10 bases. The CDR3 runs 18 residues. Unmatched junction bases numbered 12, after V lost 3 bases and J lost 2 bases. CDR1 and CDR2 (germline): SGDLS, YYNGEE. This CDR3 reads CASSATSGDIVYTDTQYF. CDR3 sequence (DNA): TGTGCCAGCAGCGCCACTAGCGGGGATATAGTATACACAGATACGCAGTATTTT. Drawing the rest from reference TRBV9 and TRBJ2-3, the complete variable domain is DSGVTQTPKHLITATGQRVTLRCSPRSGDLSVYWYQQSLDQGLQFLIQYYNGEERAKGNILERFSAQQFPDLHSELNLSSLELGDSALYFCASSATSGDIVYTDTQYFGPGTRLTVL.

This clonotype was seen a handful of times. The gene calls are TRBV27 and TRBJ2-3, with D unresolved. The CDR3 is made up of 12 amino acids. The germline V and J ends were trimmed by 8 bases and 4 bases, with 10 bases remaining between them. CDR1 MNHEY and CDR2 SMNVEV come from the germline V gene (reference sequence). In DNA form, the CDR3 reads TGTGCCAGCGGTACCTGGGCAGATACGCAGTATTTT. Its translation: CASGTWADTQYF.

The count of this clonotype is one. The conserved phenylalanine or tryptophan normally closing the CDR3 is absent here, so this likely arose from a read error. This rearrangement joins TRBV7-2 to TRBJ1-1, with D tentatively TRBD1 (5 bases). CDR3 length: 13 amino acids. Germline V gene lookup returns CDR1 SGHTA and CDR2 FQGNSA. V was cut by 5 bases and J by 4 bases, with 11 bases left in between. DNA of the CDR3: TGTGCCAGCAGCCTTTCCAGGGTCACTGAAGCTTTCCTT. Residues: CASSLSRVTEAFL.

This clonotype was observed a handful of times. V is TRBV29-1 and J is TRBJ2-3, with TRBD1 as a possible D gene (6 bases). V lost 4 bases and J lost 3, with 26 bases in between. The CDR3 runs to 18 residues. From germline, CDR1 is SQVTM and CDR2 ANQGSEA. CDR3 in DNA: TGCAGCGTTGGACTCGGACAGATGCTGGGCAGCGTGACAGATACGCAGTATTTT. Its protein product is CSVGLGQMLGSVTDTQYF.

This clonotype was found many times. V gene TRBV2 combines with J gene TRBJ2-7; unclear D gene. This CDR3 is 13 amino acids long. Germline CDR1 reads SNHLY; CDR2 reads FYNNEI. V was trimmed by 2 bases and J by 3 bases, leaving 8 bases between them. CDR3: CASSERSRYEQYF. As DNA, the CDR3 is TGTGCCAGCAGTGAACGGTCCCGCTACGAGCAGTACTTC.

Points on this clonotype: At one end the junction does not follow the germline gene, possibly because of a read error. CDR3 residues: CAGSLEGMGETQYF. The CDR3 DNA reads as TGTGCCGGCAGTTTAGAGGGAATGGGAGAGACCCAGTACTTC. The chain employs TRBV12-3 or TRBV12-4 and TRBJ2-5; D possibly corresponds to TRBD2 (5 bases). This CDR3 comprises 14 residues.

The chain employs TRBV7-9 and TRBJ2-2, with D possibly TRBD1 on 6 matching bases. The DNA matches TRBJ2-3 better at its end, which makes the J call doubtful. This CDR3 is 14 amino acids long. The germline V gene has CDR1 SEHNR and CDR2 FQNEAQ (reference sequence). CDR3 in DNA: TGTGCCAGCAGCCCGGGACAAAACACCGGGGAGCAGTATTTT. Its protein product is CASSPGQNTGEQYF.

The V and J genes are TRBV7-9 and TRBJ1-1; tentatively, D is TRBD1 (6 bases). Germline CDR1 and CDR2: SEHNR and FQNEAQ (reference sequence). Trimming took 11 bases from V and 4 from J, leaving 17 bases between them. The CDR3 is 13 amino acids. DNA of the CDR3: TGTGCCGGCGGTCCAGGGGTCCCCACTGAAGCTTTCTTT. Protein product: CAGGPGVPTEAFF.

This clonotype was observed many times. The J gene is TRBJ2-3, the V gene TRBV7-8; D is ambiguous. CDR1 is SGHVS and CDR2 is FQNEAQ in the germline V gene. Trimming took 1 base from V and 5 from J, leaving 7 bases between them. The CDR3 consists of 13 residues. Written as DNA, the CDR3 is TGTGCCAGCAGCTTAGTAGGGCGAGATACGCAGTATTTT. This sequence encodes CASSLVGRDTQYF.

The chain uses TRBV20-1 and TRBJ2-2; maybe TRBD2 (5 bases). The germline gives CDR1 DFQATT, CDR2 SNEGSKA (reference sequence). This CDR3 comprises 15 residues. V lost 6 bases and J 7 bases, leaving 21 bases between the germline ends. CDR3 sequence: CSAPRAAGLDGELFF. The CDR3 nucleotides are TGCAGTGCACCGAGGGCAGCAGGCTTGGACGGGGAGCTGTTTTTT.

Regarding this clonotype: A junction end diverges from the germline sequence, so it may reflect a read error. The chain recombines TRBV4-1 with TRBJ2-1; D gene unclear. Germline CDR1 and CDR2: MGHRA and YSYEKL. This CDR3 spans 13 amino acids. CDR3 sequence (DNA): TGCGCCAGCGCCCAGAGCCCCACCAATGCGCAGTTCTTC. Residues: CASAQSPTNAQFF.

Concerning this clonotype itself: Relative to the germline gene, one junction end is altered; a read error may explain this. The chain is built from TRBV24-1 and TRBJ2-6; D perhaps matches TRBD1 (5 bases). Germline V gene sequence: CDR1 KGHDR, CDR2 SFDVKD. This CDR3 contains 18 residues. CDR3 region: CATSDFSSNPSGANVPTF. In DNA form, the CDR3 reads TGTGCCACCAGTGATTTCTCTTCCAACCCCTCTGGGGCCAACGTCCCGACTTTC.

V usage is TRBV11-2 and J usage is TRBJ2-7, with TRBD2 identical over 8 bases. This CDR3 contains 15 residues. J was trimmed by 5 bases and V by 5 bases; bases with no gene match: 11. CDR1 SGHAT and CDR2 FQNNGV come from the germline V gene. CDR3 loop: CASSPLGSGRNEQYF. In DNA, the CDR3 is TGTGCCAGCAGCCCCCTAGGAAGCGGGAGAAACGAGCAGTACTTC.

The rearrangement uses TRBV4-3 and TRBJ2-2; D perhaps matches TRBD2 (5 bases). Germline V gene data show CDR1 as LGHNA and CDR2 as YSLEER. V was trimmed by 1 base and J by 7 bases, leaving 10 bases between them. This CDR3 region has 14 residues. CDR3: CASSQGGLSGELFF. In DNA, the CDR3 is TGCGCCAGCAGCCAAGGAGGGCTGAGCGGGGAGCTGTTTTTT.